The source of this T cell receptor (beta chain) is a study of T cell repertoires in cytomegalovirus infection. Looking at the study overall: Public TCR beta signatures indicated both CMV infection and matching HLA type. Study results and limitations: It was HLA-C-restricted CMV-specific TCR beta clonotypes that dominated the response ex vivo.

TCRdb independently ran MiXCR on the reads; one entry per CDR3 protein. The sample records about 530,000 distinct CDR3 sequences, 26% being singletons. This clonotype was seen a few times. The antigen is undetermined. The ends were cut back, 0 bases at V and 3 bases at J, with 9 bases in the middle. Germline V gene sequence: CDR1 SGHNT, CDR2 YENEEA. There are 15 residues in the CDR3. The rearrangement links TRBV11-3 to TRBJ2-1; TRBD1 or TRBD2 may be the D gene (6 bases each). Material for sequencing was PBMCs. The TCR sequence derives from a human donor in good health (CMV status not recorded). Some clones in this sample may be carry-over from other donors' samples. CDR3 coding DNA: TGTGCCAGCAGCTTAGACGGGGGCTACTACAATGAGCAGTTCTTC. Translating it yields CASSLDGGYYNEQFF.